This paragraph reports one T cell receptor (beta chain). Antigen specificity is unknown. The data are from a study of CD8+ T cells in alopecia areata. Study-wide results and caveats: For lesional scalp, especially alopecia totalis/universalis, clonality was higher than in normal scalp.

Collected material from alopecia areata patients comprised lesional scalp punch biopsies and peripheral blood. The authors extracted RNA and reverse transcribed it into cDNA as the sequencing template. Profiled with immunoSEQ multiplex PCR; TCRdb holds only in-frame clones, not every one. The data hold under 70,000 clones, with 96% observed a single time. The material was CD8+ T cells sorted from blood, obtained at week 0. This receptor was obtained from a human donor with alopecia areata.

CDR3 region: CASSQTTGGYEQYF. DNA for the CDR3: TGTGCCAGCAGCCAAACAACAGGGGGCTACGAGCAGTACTTC. The chain carries TRBV4-2 and TRBJ2-7; 8 bases map to TRBD1. The CDR3 is 14 amino acids. V was clipped by 2 bases and J by 3 bases; unmatched bases: 3. Looked up from germline, CDR1 is LGHNA and CDR2 is YNFKEQ.